The 2 T cell receptor beta chains in this list originate from one sample, sequenced in a study of yellow fever vaccine responses in identical twins. TCRdb re-derived calls from the RT-PCR reads in MiXCR, one entry per CDR3 protein. The sample yields about 5,000 distinct CDR3 sequences, 70% to 85% seen once. The sequenced sample was T cells from blood (PBMCs), unsorted or a sorted subset (not recorded which), obtained before or after yellow fever vaccination (not recorded which). These receptors all come from a woman between 18 and 29 years old who received the yellow fever vaccine.

J is TRBJ2-5 and V is TRBV4-2; D possibly matches TRBD1 or TRBD2 (6 bases each). Germline CDR1 LGHNA, CDR2 YNFKEQ. The CDR3 contains 15 residues. Trimming took off 2 bases at V and 4 bases at J, with 14 bases between the two ends. The CDR3, as DNA: TGTGCCAGCAGCCAATCTATGGGGGGCCGAGAGACCCAGTACTTC. It is translated as CASSQSMGGRETQYF.

The gene calls are TRBV11-1 and TRBJ2-1; TRBD2 aligns across 7 bases. The CDR3 runs to 19 residues. Germline V gives CDR1 SGHAT, CDR2 FQDESV (reference sequence). The trim removed 0 bases at V and 0 bases at J, leaving 11 bases unmatched. CDR3 region: CASSLALTTSVSSYNEQFF. The CDR3 DNA sequence: TGTGCCAGCAGCTTAGCGTTAACTACTAGCGTCTCCTCCTACAATGAGCAGTTCTTC.